This T cell receptor (beta chain) came from a study of cytomegalovirus exposure and HLA in healthy donors. Study-wide background: The roughly 120 validation repertoires matched the 666 first-cohort repertoires in platform, a later analysis reported.

Notes on this clone: The antigen is unknown.

Notes on the study in general: Usually a TCR sequence was rare, but some public TCRs were found in many donors. The investigators catalogued 150 to 200 TCR beta chains as cytomegalovirus-associated.

Only in-frame clones appear in the TCRdb table, and some are missing; sequencing was by immunoSEQ multiplex PCR. The top ten clones hold 1% of a sample with approximately 71,000 clones, 94% of them seen once. The sequence was collected from a woman under 30 in good health and CMV-seronegative. Source material: PBMCs.

In DNA, the CDR3 is TGTGCCAGCATGGGAGAGGAGTACTTC. It translates to CASMGEEYF. V is TRBV28 and J is TRBJ2-7; a weak D match, TRBD2 (5 bases). V was clipped by 7 bases and J by 11 bases, with 9 bases between them. This CDR3 has 9 amino acids. Germline CDR1 reads MDHEN; CDR2 reads SYDVKM.